The entry below describes one T cell receptor beta chain. Antigen specificity is unknown. TCR beta libraries were prepared from cDNA with unique molecular identifiers. Out of about 0.9 to 10 million T cells, roughly 0.5 million cDNA molecules were generated. TCRdb recomputed calls from the PCR reads with MiXCR, one row per CDR3 protein. The table has approximately 570,000 distinct CDR3 sequences, about 40% seen once. This entry comes from a study of post-analysis software for immune sequencing data. The CDR3 totals 13 residues. The V gene lost 2 bases and the J gene lost 4 bases, with 8 bases spanning the gap. The study, taken as a whole, reports: When patients were compared with controls, about 5 TRBV segments were more frequent, TRBV5-6, TRBV5-1 and TRBV20-1 among them. People with multiple sclerosis had a significantly lower normalized Chao1 diversity than controls did.

The sequence was collected from a girl aged 10 to 17 with multiple sclerosis. The rearrangement links TRBV12-3 or TRBV12-4 to TRBJ1-1; D perhaps matches TRBD1 (5 bases). The sequenced sample was blood. CDR3 region: CASSLSGPTEAFF. For the CDR3, the DNA is TGTGCCAGCAGTTTATCAGGGCCCACTGAAGCTTTCTTT.